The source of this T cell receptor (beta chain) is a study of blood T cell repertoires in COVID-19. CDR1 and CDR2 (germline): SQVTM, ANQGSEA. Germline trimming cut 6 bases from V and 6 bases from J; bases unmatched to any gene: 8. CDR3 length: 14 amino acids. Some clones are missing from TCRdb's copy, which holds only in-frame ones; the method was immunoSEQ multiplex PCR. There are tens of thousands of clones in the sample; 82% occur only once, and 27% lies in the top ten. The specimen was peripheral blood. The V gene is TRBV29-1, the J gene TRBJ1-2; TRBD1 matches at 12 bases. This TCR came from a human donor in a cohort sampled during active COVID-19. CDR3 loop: CSVLGQGALDGYTF. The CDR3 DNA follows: TGCAGCGTCCTGGGACAGGGGGCTTTGGATGGCTACACCTTC.